These 24 T cell receptor beta chains share one sample of origin, sequenced in a study of shared clonotypes between healthy human individuals (dated by TCRdb to the early 2020s). CD8 naive samples consisted of CD45RO-negative cells that were positively selected for CCR7, yielding a CD45RA+CCR7+ population without TemRA cells. Library prep was done by the immunoSEQ multiplex PCR assay. TCRdb holds this immuneACCESS table with in-frame rearrangements only. Some clones are missing; in checked studies, unresolved V genes explain under half, and the rest has no known cause. This sample comprises millions of clones, around 96% of them detected only once. Of the sample, 1.1% is held by the ten largest clones. The sample comprised naive CD8+ T cells sorted from blood. The cell subset or site tag for this specimen amounts to: CD45RA+CCR7+. These receptors came from a man younger than 30 in good health.

Of note for this clone: This specimen includes other DNA sequences encoding the same CDR3. In nucleotides, the CDR3 is TGTGCCAGCAGCGTAGACGAGGGGGGCTACACCTTC. It is translated as CASSVDEGGYTF. The chain recombines TRBV9 with TRBJ1-2; the D gene is possibly TRBD1 (5 bases). Trimming cost V 0 bases and J 8 bases, with 8 bases left between them. The CDR3 extends over 12 amino acids. CDR1 and CDR2 (germline): SGDLS, YYNGEE.

The V call is TRBV5-5, the J call TRBJ1-5; possible D gene TRBD1, 5 bases. The CDR3 runs 15 residues. The V end lost 4 bases, the J end lost 1 base, and 12 bases lay between the germline ends. Germline V lookup: CDR1 SGHKS, CDR2 YYEKEE (reference sequence). The CDR3 nucleotides read TGTGCCAGCAGCATATGGGACGACAGCAATCAGCCCCAGCATTTT. Its translation: CASSIWDDSNQPQHF.

This chain connects TRBV9 to TRBJ2-3; D possibly uses TRBD1 or TRBD2 (5 bases each). This CDR3 has 15 amino acids. Germline V gene lookup returns CDR1 SGDLS and CDR2 YYNGEE. V was trimmed by 3 bases and J by 2 bases, leaving 13 bases between them. CDR3 nucleotides: TGTGCCAGCAGCGAATGGGACCGAACCACAGATACGCAGTATTTT. Its protein product is CASSEWDRTTDTQYF.

The rearrangement joins TRBV6-6 to TRBJ2-3, with 8 bases matching TRBD2. Germline-derived CDR1 and CDR2 are MNHNY and SVGAGI (reference sequence). The CDR3 consists of 16 residues. J lost 4 bases, V lost 2 bases, and 8 bases had no gene match. The CDR3 nucleotides are TGTGCCAGCAGTTACACCCAACGGGGGGGCTCAGATACGCAGTATTTT. Translation gives CASSYTQRGGSDTQYF.

CDR3 residues: CASSLSFAGGGYEQYF. The CDR3, as DNA: TGTGCCAGCAGTTTAAGCTTCGCCGGGGGAGGGTACGAGCAGTACTTC. The V call is TRBV27, the J call TRBJ2-7; 7 nucleotides align to TRBD2. Germline assignment: CDR1 MNHEY and CDR2 SMNVEV (reference sequence). CDR3 length: 16 amino acids. Germline trimming cut 2 bases from V and 4 bases from J; bases unmatched to any gene: 11.

This clone was observed a single time. The genes are TRBV6-1 and TRBJ2-7; either TRBD1 or TRBD2 may fit D (6 bases each). Germline loops: CDR1 MNHNS, CDR2 SASEGT. The V and J ends lost 1 base and 6 bases respectively, with 19 bases between them. This CDR3 is 16 amino acids long. Here the CDR3 reads CASSEVVGGLGGEQYF. CDR3 nucleotides: TGTGCCAGCAGTGAAGTGGTTGGGGGGCTCGGAGGCGAGCAGTACTTC.

This chain joins TRBV7-9 and TRBJ2-2; D gene uncertain. Germline V gene data show CDR1 as SEHNR and CDR2 as FQNEAQ (reference sequence). The CDR3 runs to 15 residues. V lost 3 bases and J 0 bases, leaving 8 bases between the germline ends. In nucleotides, the CDR3 is TGTGCCAGCAGCTTGGAGCACGCGAACACCGGGGAGCTGTTTTTT. It yields the protein CASSLEHANTGELFF.

The count of this clone is one. The chain links TRBV5-1 to TRBJ2-7, with 7 bases lining up with TRBD2. CDR1 is SGHRS, CDR2 YFSETQ, per germline. V shed 1 base and J 0 bases; nucleotides not matched to a gene: 10. The CDR3 has 17 residues. The CDR3 is CASSLRVTGGSSYEQYF. The CDR3 region has the DNA TGCGCCAGCAGCTTGAGGGTTACAGGCGGGAGCTCCTACGAGCAGTACTTC.

V gene TRBV13 combines with J gene TRBJ2-1; 9 bases are a match to TRBD1. From germline, CDR1 is PRHDT and CDR2 FYEKMQ (reference sequence). The CDR3 is made up of 14 amino acids. The V segment lost 5 bases and the J segment 7 bases; nucleotides outside the gene matches: 6. The CDR3 here is CASSPGTGTNEQFF. As DNA, the CDR3 is TGTGCCAGCAGCCCCGGGACAGGGACGAATGAGCAGTTCTTC.

This chain uses TRBV10-3 with TRBJ1-1, with TRBD1 as a possible D gene (5 bases). V was cut by 2 bases and J by 2 bases, with 15 bases left in between. This CDR3 has 16 residues. Looked up from germline, CDR1 is ENHRY and CDR2 is SYGVKD. CDR3 in amino acids: CAISEPDMGPNTEAFF. The CDR3 coding sequence is TGTGCCATCAGTGAGCCCGACATGGGGCCAAACACTGAAGCTTTCTTT.

CDR3 loop: CASSTGTSEQYF. CDR3 sequence (DNA): TGTGCCAGCAGCACCGGGACTAGCGAGCAGTACTTC. The V call is TRBV5-4, the J call TRBJ2-7; 8 positions agree with TRBD2. CDR1 and CDR2 (germline): SGHNT, YYREEE (reference sequence). The CDR3 spans 12 residues. V dropped 4 bases and J dropped 6; count of bases not matched to a gene: 3.

The chain has TRBV4-1 and TRBJ2-2; 9 bases fit TRBD1. CDR1 MGHRA and CDR2 YSYEKL come from the germline V gene. The junction had 7 bases not matched to a gene; V was cut back by 5 bases and J by 3 bases. This CDR3 is 16 amino acids long. In nucleotides, the CDR3 is TGCGCCAGCAGCATTGGACAGGGGTTGGACACCGGGGAGCTGTTTTTT. This translates into CASSIGQGLDTGELFF.

This clone appeared many times. The rearrangement links TRBV30 to TRBJ1-2, with D unresolved. This CDR3 contains 13 residues. Germline CDR1 GTSNPN, CDR2 SVGIG (reference sequence). V lost 3 bases and J lost 4, with 12 bases in between. The CDR3 DNA reads as TGTGCCTGGAGCACCGGGAGTAGCTATGGCTACACCTTC. Its protein is CAWSTGSSYGYTF.

The J gene is TRBJ2-7, the V gene TRBV30; 7 bases line up with TRBD1. CDR3 size: 11 residues. The germline gives CDR1 GTSNPN, CDR2 SVGIG (reference sequence). Unmatched junction bases numbered 0, after V lost 3 bases and J lost 4 bases. The chain's CDR3 is CAWRTGYEQYF. The DNA of the CDR3 is TGTGCCTGGAGGACAGGGTACGAGCAGTACTTC.

The chain employs TRBV7-9 and TRBJ2-3; TRBD2 matches at 8 bases. CDR3 size: 16 residues. With V trimmed by 5 bases and J by 4 bases, 11 bases remained unmatched. Germline V gene data show CDR1 as SEHNR and CDR2 as FQNEAQ (reference sequence). CDR3 in DNA: TGTGCCAGCAGCCCCACAGCGGGAGTATTTGCAGATACGCAGTATTTT. Translated, it gives CASSPTAGVFADTQYF.

Turning to this clone: The identical CDR3 is also encoded by other nucleotide sequences in the sample. The rearrangement joins TRBV5-1 to TRBJ2-3; 8 bases match TRBD2. Germline V gives CDR1 SGHRS, CDR2 YFSETQ. The CDR3 totals 14 residues. V lost 2 bases, J lost 1 base, and 0 bases stayed unmatched. Here the CDR3 DNA reads TGCGCCAGCAGCTTAGCGGGGGGCACAGATACGCAGTATTTT. Encoded protein: CASSLAGGTDTQYF.

This chain uses TRBV27 with TRBJ2-1, with D perhaps matching TRBD1 or TRBD2 (5 bases each). The CDR3 sequence is 13 residues long. Germline CDR1 reads MNHEY; CDR2 reads SMNVEV (reference sequence). V gave up 4 bases and J gave up 7 bases, with 11 bases separating them. DNA of the CDR3: TGTGCCAGCAGTTGGGACGGCGGAAATGAGCAGTTCTTC. This encodes CASSWDGGNEQFF.

To note about this clone: At one of its ends the junction is not consistent with the germline gene, which may arise from a read error. The chain has TRBV7-7 and TRBJ2-3, with 12 bases that match TRBD2. CDR3 length: 19 amino acids. Looked up from germline, CDR1 is SSHAT and CDR2 is FNYEAQ (reference sequence). In nucleotides, the CDR3 is TGTGCTAGCAGGCCCGGACCCGGGGGGCTAGCGGGAGGGCCAGGAACGCAGTATTTT. Residues: CASRPGPGGLAGGPGTQYF.

The chain joins TRBV7-9 to TRBJ1-1; no clear D gene. Germline V gene lookup returns CDR1 SEHNR and CDR2 FQNEAQ (reference sequence). CDR3 length equals 15 residues. V was cut by 5 bases and J by 0 bases, with 13 bases left in between. CDR3 nucleotides: TGTGCCAGCAGCCATGGCGGGGTCGTGAACACTGAAGCTTTCTTT. This translates into CASSHGGVVNTEAFF.

With regard to this clone: Other DNA sequences from this sample encode an identical CDR3 as well. The chain couples TRBV4-3 to TRBJ2-1; D not certain. Germline CDR1 LGHNA, CDR2 YSLEER. V lost 0 bases to trimming and J lost 10 bases, with 10 bases between them. CDR3 length: 13 residues. CDR3 DNA sequence: TGCGCCAGCAGCCAAGATCTCGAGACGGAGCAGTTCTTC. This sequence encodes CASSQDLETEQFF.

The J gene is TRBJ2-3, the V gene TRBV9, with TRBD2 identical over 9 bases. CDR3 length: 15 residues. Germline V gene sequence: CDR1 SGDLS, CDR2 YYNGEE. J gave up 1 base and V 3 bases, and 3 bases lay outside the gene matches. CDR3 in DNA: TGTGCCAGCAGCGGAAGACTAGCGGGCACAGATACGCAGTATTTT. Amino acids: CASSGRLAGTDTQYF.

Details on this clone: Distinct nucleotide sequences in the sample also encode this CDR3. The chain uses TRBV30 and TRBJ1-5, with 7 bases aligning to TRBD1. The CDR3 has 13 residues. Germline trimming cut 4 bases from V and 2 bases from J; bases unmatched to any gene: 2. Per the germline V gene, CDR1 is GTSNPN and CDR2 is SVGIG (reference sequence). CDR3 nucleotide sequence: TGTGCCTGGAATGGACAGGGCAATCAGCCCCAGCATTTT. Its translation is CAWNGQGNQPQHF.

V gene TRBV5-5 combines with J gene TRBJ1-1; D not certain. CDR3 length: 13 residues. Germline lookup yields CDR1 SGHKS and CDR2 YYEKEE (reference sequence). The V end lost 0 bases, the J end lost 4 bases, and 7 bases lay between the germline ends. The CDR3 is CASSLAVATEAFF. The DNA for the CDR3 is TGTGCCAGCAGCTTGGCGGTGGCCACTGAAGCTTTCTTT.

The CDR3 nucleotides are TGTGCCAGCAGCCCAGGACAGGGATCCCTATATGGCTACACCTTC. This codes for CASSPGQGSLYGYTF. The chain has TRBV14 and TRBJ1-2, with TRBD1 matching 8 bases. The CDR3 runs 15 residues. Germline CDR1 SGHDN, CDR2 FVKESK. V trimming: 4 bases; J trimming: 5 bases; junction bases outside the gene matches: 9.